One and the same sample provided the 31 T cell receptor beta chains below, sequenced in a study of blood T cell repertoires in COVID-19. This table comes from immunoSEQ multiplex PCR, and its TCRdb copy is limited to in-frame clones, with some not included. The sample gives tens of thousands of clones, 65% to 85% of which show up once; around 10% is in the top ten. Material: peripheral blood. Source of these receptors: an elderly man with COVID-19, enrolled during active disease.

This clone turned up a few times. This chain connects TRBV3-1 (or the pseudogene TRBV3-2) to TRBJ1-5; the D gene is possibly TRBD1 (5 bases). The CDR3 runs to 13 residues. CDR1 is LGHDT and CDR2 is YNNKEL in the germline V gene (reference sequence). The V and J ends lost 1 base and 11 bases respectively, with 12 bases between them. In DNA, the CDR3 is TGTGCCAGCAGCCAAGGGAGGGAAGGGGCCCAGCATTTT. It codes for CASSQGREGAQHF.

V usage is TRBV19 and J usage is TRBJ2-1; no definite D call. There are 13 residues in the CDR3. Germline CDR1 and CDR2: LNHDA and SQIVND (reference sequence). V was clipped by 7 bases and J by 3 bases, with 10 bases between them. The CDR3 region has the DNA TGTGCCAGTAATGAGCACGGCTACAATGAGCAGTTCTTC. Its protein is CASNEHGYNEQFF.

This clone was seen only once. The chain has TRBV19 and TRBJ1-4; D perhaps matches TRBD1 (6 bases). The CDR3 consists of 12 residues. V was clipped by 3 bases and J by 10 bases, with 9 bases between them. The V gene's germline CDR1 is LNHDA and CDR2 SQIVND (reference sequence). The CDR3 loop reads CASSITTGKLFF. Here the CDR3 DNA reads TGTGCCAGTAGTATCACGACAGGAAAACTGTTTTTT.

This rearrangement joins TRBV3-1 (or the pseudogene TRBV3-2) to TRBJ1-4, with unresolved D. The CDR3 sequence is 15 residues long. Trimming removed 3 bases at V and 5 bases at J, with 13 bases between. The germline V gene encodes CDR1 LGHDT and CDR2 YNNKEL (reference sequence). The DNA for the CDR3 is TGTGCCAGCAGCCAGTGGCACAGCGGGAATGAAAAACTGTTTTTT. This gives the protein CASSQWHSGNEKLFF.

The chain couples TRBV28 to TRBJ1-1; TRBD1 matches 7 bases. The CDR3 sequence is 11 residues long. The V and J ends lost 6 bases and 9 bases, in that order; junction bases with no gene match: 4. Germline lookup yields CDR1 MDHEN and CDR2 SYDVKM. CDR3 sequence (DNA): TGTGCCAGCAGGACAGGGATAAAAGCTTTCTTT. This codes for CASRTGIKAFF.

The rearrangement joins TRBV5-5 to TRBJ1-6; 9 nucleotides match TRBD1. This CDR3 has 16 residues. Losses at the gene ends were 4 bases for V and 9 bases for J; bases not matched to a gene: 11. Germline V lookup: CDR1 SGHKS, CDR2 YYEKEE (reference sequence). Here the CDR3 reads CASSPGTGRRGSPLHF. As DNA, the CDR3 is TGTGCCAGCAGCCCGGGGACAGGGAGACGGGGTTCACCCCTCCACTTT.

The chain is built from TRBV2 and TRBJ2-2, with 8 bases identical to TRBD1. The germline V gene encodes CDR1 SNHLY and CDR2 FYNNEI. The CDR3 has 15 residues. With 5 bases clipped from V and 0 bases from J, the junction kept 2 bases outside the gene matches. The CDR3 region is CASSRTGPNTGELFF. The CDR3 nucleotides are TGTGCCAGCAGTCGGACAGGGCCGAACACCGGGGAGCTGTTTTTT.

With respect to this clone: The same CDR3 arises from other DNA sequences in this sample as well. CDR3 protein: CASSPLSGNTIYF. The CDR3 coding sequence is TGTGCCAGCAGCCCCTTGTCTGGAAACACCATATATTTT. V is TRBV9 and J is TRBJ1-3; no clear D gene. Trimming took off 4 bases at V and 1 base at J, with 6 bases between the two ends. CDR3 size: 13 residues. Germline-derived CDR1 and CDR2 are SGDLS and YYNGEE.

This clone was observed a few times. V gene TRBV6-5 combines with J gene TRBJ1-1; D is perhaps TRBD1 (5 bases). The ends were cut back, 8 bases at V and 7 bases at J, with 17 bases in the middle. The CDR3 contains 13 residues. Germline CDR1 reads MNHEY; CDR2 reads SVGAGI. CDR3 sequence reads: CASWRRGYGEAFF. The CDR3 DNA is TGTGCCAGCTGGCGGAGGGGATATGGTGAAGCTTTCTTT.

This chain joins TRBV6-2 or TRBV6-3 and TRBJ2-7; D perhaps matches TRBD2 (6 bases). Per the germline V gene, CDR1 is MNHEY and CDR2 is SVGEGT. Trimming took off 4 bases at V and 0 bases at J, with 13 bases between the two ends. This CDR3 has 15 amino acids. In DNA form, the CDR3 reads TGTGCCAGCAGTTCCGCCGGGACTGGCTCCTACGAGCAGTACGTC. It specifies CASSSAGTGSYEQYV.

V usage is TRBV9 and J usage is TRBJ2-3; 8 positions match TRBD2. CDR1 SGDLS and CDR2 YYNGEE come from the germline V gene. The CDR3 runs 17 residues. V shed 0 bases and J 4 bases; nucleotides not matched to a gene: 10. The CDR3 bases are TGTGCCAGCAGCGTAGTGGCCGGGGGGGCCGGGGCAGATACGCAGTATTTT. Residues: CASSVVAGGAGADTQYF.

This chain uses TRBV19 with TRBJ1-1; 9 bases are a match to TRBD1. This CDR3 is built from 14 residues. With 5 bases clipped from V and 5 bases from J, the junction kept 6 bases outside the gene matches. CDR1 is LNHDA and CDR2 is SQIVND in the germline V gene (reference sequence). DNA of the CDR3: TGTGCCAGTAGTGTGGACAGGGGAAATACTGAAGCTTTCTTT. This sequence encodes CASSVDRGNTEAFF.

As DNA, the CDR3 is TGTGCCAGCAGCTTGGTAACAGGGGGCGGCTACACTGAAGCTTTCTTT. This sequence encodes CASSLVTGGGYTEAFF. This sequence joins TRBV5-6 and TRBJ1-1; 9 bases map to TRBD1. There are 16 residues in the CDR3. Germline-derived CDR1 and CDR2 are SGHDT and YYEEEE. Losses at the gene ends were 0 bases for V and 3 bases for J; bases not matched to a gene: 6.

J is TRBJ1-1 and V is TRBV5-4, with 8 bases lining up with TRBD1. Germline CDR1 and CDR2: SGHNT and YYREEE (reference sequence). The CDR3 extends over 16 amino acids. J was trimmed by 4 bases and V by 4 bases; bases with no gene match: 12. CDR3 residues: CASSAGQGVVGTEAFF. CDR3 nucleotides: TGTGCCAGCAGCGCCGGACAGGGAGTTGTAGGCACTGAAGCTTTCTTT.

The chain uses TRBV10-3 and TRBJ2-3; D is possibly TRBD2 (6 bases). Germline V gene lookup returns CDR1 ENHRY and CDR2 SYGVKD. Trimming took 0 bases from V and 6 from J, leaving 10 bases between them. The CDR3 is made up of 14 amino acids. The CDR3 is CAISESAGYDTQYF. The CDR3 nucleotides read TGTGCCATCAGTGAGTCGGCGGGGTACGATACGCAGTATTTT.

V is TRBV30 and J is TRBJ2-7; 10 bases line up with TRBD2. Germline CDR1 reads GTSNPN; CDR2 reads SVGIG (reference sequence). This CDR3 region has 16 residues. V was pared by 5 bases and J by 0 bases, with 10 bases of the junction left unmatched. CDR3: CAWGLAGATNSYEQYV. The CDR3 DNA reads as TGTGCCTGGGGCCTAGCGGGAGCTACTAACTCCTACGAGCAGTACGTC.

CDR3 coding DNA: TGTGCCAGCAGCCAACCGGGACAGGGGTACTACGAGCAGTACTTC. This gives the protein CASSQPGQGYYEQYF. The chain employs TRBV11-1 and TRBJ2-7, with 10 nucleotides matching TRBD1. Germline V gives CDR1 SGHAT, CDR2 FQDESV (reference sequence). The J segment lost 3 bases and the V segment lost 5 bases, leaving 7 bases of the junction unmatched. The CDR3 extends over 15 amino acids.

The V gene is TRBV7-8, the J gene TRBJ1-4; maybe TRBD1 (5 bases). CDR3 size: 14 residues. Germline lookup yields CDR1 SGHVS and CDR2 FQNEAQ. V dropped 7 bases and J dropped 4 bases, with 13 bases sitting between them. DNA for the CDR3: TGTGCCAGCACCAAAGACAGTTATAATGAAAAACTGTTTTTT. It yields the protein CASTKDSYNEKLFF.

This sequence joins TRBV7-3 and TRBJ1-3, with 7 positions matching TRBD1. The CDR3 consists of 17 residues. Germline V gene data show CDR1 as SGHTA and CDR2 as FQGTGA. Losses at the gene ends were 1 base for V and 2 bases for J; bases not matched to a gene: 8. In nucleotides, the CDR3 is TGTGCCAGCAGCTTAAAGGGGGCAGGGACCACTGGAAACACCATATATTTT. It codes for CASSLKGAGTTGNTIYF.

The CDR3 reads CASTPGTTGNTIYF. The DNA for the CDR3 is TGCGCCAGCACTCCCGGGACAACTGGAAACACCATATATTTT. This chain connects TRBV5-1 to TRBJ1-3; the D gene is possibly TRBD1 (6 bases). The CDR3 runs to 14 residues. The V gene's germline CDR1 is SGHRS and CDR2 YFSETQ. V was shortened by 6 bases and J by 2 bases, with 12 bases between the two germline ends.

V usage is TRBV7-2 and J usage is TRBJ2-3, with 7 bases identical to TRBD1. The V gene's germline CDR1 is SGHTA and CDR2 FQGNSA. V trimming: 6 bases; J trimming: 3 bases; junction bases outside the gene matches: 9. The CDR3 extends over 15 amino acids. The CDR3 protein is CASSSSGQATDTQYF. CDR3 nucleotide sequence: TGTGCCAGCAGTTCCTCCGGACAGGCGACAGATACGCAGTATTTT.

The chain links TRBV2 to TRBJ2-3; TRBD2 aligns across 10 bases. Trimming at V came to 4 bases and at J to 0 bases, leaving 1 base not matched to a gene. CDR3 length equals 15 residues. Germline V lookup: CDR1 SNHLY, CDR2 FYNNEI. This chain's CDR3 is CASSGTSGSTDTQYF. The CDR3 coding sequence is TGTGCCAGCAGTGGGACTAGCGGAAGCACAGATACGCAGTATTTT.

The chain has TRBV19 and TRBJ2-5, with 12 nucleotides matching TRBD2. The CDR3 extends over 16 amino acids. CDR1 and CDR2 (germline): LNHDA, SQIVND (reference sequence). The V segment lost 3 bases and the J segment 2 bases; nucleotides outside the gene matches: 4. In DNA, the CDR3 is TGTGCCAGTAGTATGGGCCTAGCGGGGGGGCAAGAGACCCAGTACTTC. It encodes CASSMGLAGGQETQYF.

The chain recombines TRBV5-4 with TRBJ2-5; 7 positions agree with TRBD1. CDR1 and CDR2 from the germline V gene are SGHNT and YYREEE (reference sequence). The trim removed 4 bases at V and 3 bases at J, leaving 3 bases unmatched. This CDR3 comprises 13 residues. DNA for the CDR3: TGTGCCAGCAGCCCGGGGACAGAAGAGACCCAGTACTTC. It codes for CASSPGTEETQYF.

The chain has TRBV14 and TRBJ2-7; 15 nucleotides line up with TRBD2. The trim removed 4 bases at V and 12 bases at J, leaving 4 bases unmatched. The germline gives CDR1 SGHDN, CDR2 FVKESK. CDR3 length equals 13 residues. The CDR3 spells CASSLGLAGGTYV. CDR3 sequence (DNA): TGTGCCAGCAGCCTCGGACTAGCGGGAGGGACGTACGTC.

The chain carries TRBV10-3 and TRBJ2-1; D perhaps matches TRBD1 (5 bases). Germline CDR1 and CDR2: ENHRY and SYGVKD. Trimming stripped 5 bases from V and 4 bases from J, with 18 bases between. CDR3 size: 16 residues. CDR3: CAISPSGAPVYNEQFF. The DNA of the CDR3 is TGTGCCATCAGTCCTTCTGGGGCGCCCGTGTACAATGAGCAGTTCTTC.

The rearrangement uses TRBV29-1 and TRBJ2-3; 9 bases align to TRBD1. In germline, CDR1 is SQVTM, CDR2 ANQGSEA. The CDR3 extends over 14 amino acids. J was trimmed by 5 bases and V by 5 bases; bases with no gene match: 8. The CDR3 spells CSVNNRGPGDTQYF. The DNA of the CDR3 is TGCAGCGTTAATAACAGGGGGCCGGGAGATACGCAGTATTTT.

The chain combines TRBV7-9 with TRBJ2-1; 7 nucleotides match TRBD2. With V trimmed by 1 base and J by 0 bases, 3 bases remained unmatched. CDR3 length: 16 amino acids. Germline CDR1 is SEHNR and CDR2 is FQNEAQ (reference sequence). CDR3 in amino acids: CASSLVGGSSYNEQFF. In DNA, the CDR3 is TGTGCCAGCAGCTTAGTCGGCGGGAGCTCCTACAATGAGCAGTTCTTC. The full variable domain, with the rest looked up from reference TRBV7-9 and TRBJ2-1, is DTGVSQNPRHKITKRGQNVTFRCDPISEHNRLYWYRQTLGQGPEFLTYFQNEAQLEKSRLLSDRFSAERPKGSFSTLEIQRTEQGDSAMYLCASSLVGGSSYNEQFFGPGTRLTVL.

The chain has TRBV4-3 and TRBJ1-4; D perhaps matches TRBD1 (5 bases). The V gene lost 0 bases and the J gene lost 5 bases, with 10 bases spanning the gap. Per the germline V gene, CDR1 is LGHNA and CDR2 is YSLEER. The CDR3 has 15 residues. CDR3 nucleotides: TGCGCCAGCAGCCAAGATCTGGGGCCGAATGAAAAACTGTTTTTT. Its translation is CASSQDLGPNEKLFF.

A note on this clone: The sample contains more than one DNA sequence encoding this CDR3. The V gene is TRBV6-5, the J gene TRBJ1-5, with 11 positions matching TRBD1. Germline V gene data show CDR1 as MNHEY and CDR2 as SVGAGI. CDR3 size: 15 residues. The junction had 1 base not matched to a gene; V was cut back by 2 bases and J by 4 bases. The CDR3: CASSYGTGGNQPQHF. CDR3 DNA: TGTGCCAGCAGTTACGGGACAGGGGGGAATCAGCCCCAGCATTTT.

The genes are TRBV7-2 and TRBJ2-3; 7 bases align to TRBD1. The CDR3 contains 14 residues. The junction had 4 bases not matched to a gene; V was cut back by 5 bases and J by 2 bases. The germline V gene has CDR1 SGHTA and CDR2 FQGNSA. CDR3 protein: CASSRGTDTDTQYF. CDR3 coding DNA: TGTGCCAGCAGCCGTGGGACAGACACAGATACGCAGTATTTT.